This T cell receptor (beta chain) comes out of a study of naive and memory T cell subsets. At least ten counts were recorded for this clonotype. The antigen is unknown. Trimming removed 2 bases from V and 7 bases from J, with 15 bases in between. The germline V gene has CDR1 SGHDN and CDR2 FVKESK. This CDR3 region has 16 residues. The SP2 primer and nested alpha and beta constant region primers amplified ligated cDNA in four rounds. TCRdb called the 5' RACE reads again in MiXCR, with one record for every CDR3 protein. The table shows about 59,000 distinct CDR3 sequences, with 6% to 8.5% occurring only once. The library had UMIs added by 3' ligation of an oligonucleotide to TCR cDNA. Notes on the study in general: The RNA method is potentially sensitive to activation and differentiation changes.

The chain carries TRBV14 and TRBJ1-6; D may be TRBD1 (5 bases). This receptor was obtained from a female donor in good health. The CDR3 region is CASSQQGPARNSPLHF. CDR3 coding DNA: TGTGCCAGCAGCCAACAGGGCCCCGCAAGGAATTCACCCCTCCACTTT.